A single sample gave rise to the 20 T cell receptor beta chains below, sequenced in a study of post-analysis software for immune sequencing data. Whole-study findings and limits: With TRBV5-6, TRBV5-1 and TRBV20-1 included, about five TRBV segments were more frequent in patients than in controls.

Every TCR beta cDNA library bore unique molecular identifiers. TCRdb reprocessed the PCR reads with MiXCR, giving one entry per CDR3 protein. The sample includes 750,000 to 950,000 distinct CDR3 sequences, roughly 50% of them seen just once. No antigen has been identified for these receptors. Material for sequencing was blood. The receptors here all came from a girl aged 10 to 17 with multiple sclerosis.

This clonotype was detected a few times. V is TRBV20-1 and J is TRBJ1-2; D perhaps matches TRBD1 (6 bases). The CDR3 covers 14 residues. Germline V CDR1 and CDR2: DFQATT, SNEGSKA (reference sequence). The V end lost 5 bases, the J end lost 8 bases, and 21 bases lay between the germline ends. The CDR3 loop is CSAEWYGGVGGYTF. The CDR3 region has the DNA TGCAGTGCTGAGTGGTATGGGGGCGTAGGCGGCTACACCTTC.

This clonotype was observed a few times. The CDR3 nucleotides read TGTGCCATCAGTGAGCCGGGTCTGGGCTATGGCTACACCTTC. Translation: CAISEPGLGYGYTF. V usage is TRBV10-3 and J usage is TRBJ1-2; D ambiguous. V lost 2 bases to trimming and J lost 4 bases, with 11 bases between them. The germline gives CDR1 ENHRY, CDR2 SYGVKD. The CDR3 is made up of 14 amino acids.

This clonotype has a single count. The rearrangement uses TRBV6-2 or TRBV6-3 and TRBJ1-5; maybe TRBD1 (5 bases). The CDR3 consists of 17 residues. V was shortened by 1 base and J by 2 bases, with 15 bases between the two germline ends. The germline V gene encodes CDR1 MNHEY and CDR2 SVGEGT. CDR3 sequence reads: CASSYLTGARGNQPQHF. In nucleotides, the CDR3 is TGTGCCAGCAGTTACTTAACCGGGGCCAGGGGCAATCAGCCCCAGCATTTT.

The chain employs TRBV10-3 and TRBJ1-5; D possibly corresponds to TRBD1 (5 bases). This CDR3 comprises 13 residues. V lost 2 bases, J lost 6 bases, and 8 bases lay in between. Germline assignment: CDR1 ENHRY and CDR2 SYGVKD. This chain's CDR3 is CAISEDSPQPQHF. The CDR3 region has the DNA TGTGCCATCAGTGAGGACAGTCCTCAGCCCCAGCATTTT.

CDR3 in DNA: TGCGCCAGCAGCTTGGATAGCGGGAAGGTGGAGCAGTACTTC. The encoded protein is CASSLDSGKVEQYF. The chain recombines TRBV5-1 with TRBJ2-7; TRBD2 matches at 8 bases. Per germline, CDR1 SGHRS and CDR2 YFSETQ. The CDR3 consists of 14 residues. The ends lost 0 bases at V and 7 bases at J; junction bases unmatched: 6.

This clonotype was seen a handful of times. This chain links TRBV4-3 with TRBJ2-1, with TRBD1 identical over 9 bases. The CDR3 runs 18 residues. CDR1 and CDR2 (germline): LGHNA, YSLEER. With V trimmed by 0 bases and J by 0 bases, 6 bases remained unmatched. In DNA, the CDR3 is TGCGCCAGCAGCCAAGATGGGACAGGGCTTAGCTCCTACAATGAGCAGTTCTTC. Translation gives CASSQDGTGLSSYNEQFF.

This chain connects TRBV15 to TRBJ2-3; 8 bases fit TRBD1. The CDR3 has 17 amino acids. The V segment lost 0 bases and the J segment 0 bases; nucleotides outside the gene matches: 5. Germline V gene data show CDR1 as LNHNV and CDR2 as YYDKDF (reference sequence). The CDR3 DNA reads as TGTGCCACCAGCAGAGATCTCCGGACAGGGAGCACAGATACGCAGTATTTT. Residues: CATSRDLRTGSTDTQYF.

V gene TRBV27 combines with J gene TRBJ2-1; perhaps TRBD2 as D (5 bases). This CDR3 contains 14 residues. V was shortened by 9 bases and J by 0 bases, with 12 bases between the two germline ends. Germline V gene lookup returns CDR1 MNHEY and CDR2 SMNVEV (reference sequence). The CDR3 reads CASRREGSYNEQFF. CDR3 sequence (DNA): TGTGCCAGTAGAAGAGAGGGCTCCTACAATGAGCAGTTCTTC.

The chain uses TRBV27 and TRBJ2-7, with TRBD1 identical over 10 bases. Looked up from germline, CDR1 is MNHEY and CDR2 is SMNVEV (reference sequence). The CDR3 spans 13 residues. Trimming took 7 bases from V and 7 from J; bases not matched to a gene: 7. CDR3 amino acids: CASKTGGLSEQYF. CDR3 DNA: TGTGCCAGCAAGACAGGGGGCCTGAGTGAGCAGTACTTC.

This sequence joins TRBV9 and TRBJ2-1, with TRBD2 as a possible D gene (7 bases). The germline gives CDR1 SGDLS, CDR2 YYNGEE. This CDR3 is 15 amino acids long. Trimming pared 0 bases from V and 10 bases from J, leaving 17 bases between. The CDR3 reads CASSVGGGGSPEQFF. DNA for the CDR3: TGTGCCAGCAGCGTAGGCGGGGGCGGGAGTCCCGAGCAGTTCTTC.

This sequence joins TRBV4-2 and TRBJ2-4; 7 bases align to TRBD2. Germline-derived CDR1 and CDR2 are LGHNA and YNFKEQ. J was trimmed by 16 bases and V by 0 bases; bases with no gene match: 12. The CDR3 sequence is 14 residues long. CDR3 residues: CASSQEMASGGFYF. The CDR3 nucleotides read TGTGCCAGCAGCCAAGAAATGGCTAGCGGAGGCTTTTACTTC.

This clonotype was seen only once. The chain has TRBV5-6 and TRBJ2-7; 10 bases fit TRBD2. This CDR3 comprises 15 residues. The V gene end was trimmed by 2 bases and the J gene end by 0 bases; junction bases not matched to a gene: 2. Germline V gene sequence: CDR1 SGHDT, CDR2 YYEEEE. The CDR3 is CASSFPSGSSYEQYF. CDR3 nucleotides: TGTGCCAGCAGCTTCCCTAGCGGGAGCTCCTACGAGCAGTACTTC.

In regard to this clonotype: Sequence at one end of the junction differs from germline and may be a read error. The chain combines TRBV7-9 with TRBJ1-5, with 7 nucleotides matching TRBD1. The CDR3 totals 16 residues. Germline assignment: CDR1 SEHNR and CDR2 FQNEAQ (reference sequence). The CDR3 nucleotides are TGTGCCAGTAGCTTAGCCGAGGGGGCAGGGTACCAGCCCCAGCATTTT. The encoded protein is CASSLAEGAGYQPQHF.

The CDR3 nucleotides are TGCGCCAGCAGCCAAGATGGAGTCGGGGAAAAACTGTTTTTT. Protein sequence: CASSQDGVGEKLFF. This chain links TRBV4-3 with TRBJ1-4, with unresolved D. V gave up 0 bases and J gave up 8 bases, with 10 bases separating them. CDR3 length: 14 residues. Per the germline V gene, CDR1 is LGHNA and CDR2 is YSLEER.

The rearrangement uses TRBV5-5 and TRBJ2-1; D call uncertain. Trimming took 3 bases from V and 10 from J, leaving 11 bases between them. This CDR3 contains 12 residues. Germline V CDR1 and CDR2: SGHKS, YYEKEE (reference sequence). The CDR3, as DNA: TGTGCCAGCAGCTACGCCATCCAAGAGCAGTTCTTC. Encoded protein: CASSYAIQEQFF. Full variable domain (missing parts from reference TRBV5-5 and TRBJ2-1): DAGVTQSPTHLIKTRGQQVTLRCSPISGHKSVSWYQQVLGQGPQFIFQYYEKEERGRGNFPDRFSARQFPNYSSELNVNALLLGDSALYLCASSYAIQEQFFGPGTRLTVL.

V is TRBV25-1 and J is TRBJ1-2; TRBD1 is a possible D gene (5 bases). This CDR3 contains 19 residues. V was trimmed by 0 bases and J by 6 bases, leaving 26 bases between them. From germline, CDR1 is MGHDK and CDR2 SYGVNS. CDR3 amino acids: CASSEYFPPTTEGQDGYTF. The CDR3 nucleotides read TGTGCCAGCAGTGAATATTTCCCGCCAACGACAGAAGGCCAGGATGGCTACACCTTC.

The CDR3 loop is CASSPALTGDTEAFF. The CDR3 coding sequence is TGCGCCAGCAGCCCAGCGTTGACAGGGGACACTGAAGCTTTCTTT. The chain links TRBV5-1 to TRBJ1-1, with 8 bases fitting TRBD1. The germline V gene encodes CDR1 SGHRS and CDR2 YFSETQ. This CDR3 has 15 amino acids. V lost 4 bases and J lost 3; bases outside the gene matches: 8.

The table lists this clonotype with a few counts. This chain connects TRBV20-1 to TRBJ2-1, with 12 bases aligning to TRBD2. With V trimmed by 3 bases and J by 7 bases, 7 bases remained unmatched. This CDR3 has 15 amino acids. Germline lookup yields CDR1 DFQATT and CDR2 SNEGSKA (reference sequence). The CDR3 region is CSARSSGRVRNEQFF. CDR3 nucleotides: TGCAGTGCTAGGTCTAGCGGGAGGGTAAGGAATGAGCAGTTCTTC.

This clonotype occurred a few times. The genes are TRBV27 and TRBJ2-3; 9 nucleotides line up with TRBD2. This CDR3 spans 16 amino acids. From germline, CDR1 is MNHEY and CDR2 SMNVEV (reference sequence). V was pared by 0 bases and J by 3 bases, with 4 bases of the junction left unmatched. CDR3 sequence: CASSLSPSGKTDTQYF. Here the CDR3 DNA reads TGTGCCAGCAGTTTATCGCCTAGCGGGAAGACAGATACGCAGTATTTT.

This chain links TRBV5-1 with TRBJ2-1, with no clear D. Deletions cut 2 bases from V and 2 bases from J, with 11 bases between. Germline loops: CDR1 SGHRS, CDR2 YFSETQ. This CDR3 spans 15 amino acids. The CDR3 bases are TGCGCCAGCAGCTTAAAAAGGCCCCCCTACAATGAGCAGTTCTTC. This codes for CASSLKRPPYNEQFF.